This entry features one TCR beta chain sequence. This entry is derived from a study of T cell repertoires in cytomegalovirus infection. This CDR3 has 13 amino acids. Germline loops: CDR1 SEHNR, CDR2 FQNEAQ (reference sequence). V shed 5 bases and J shed 7 bases, with 15 bases lying between them. A single record per CDR3 protein comes from TCRdb applying MiXCR to the reads. Among 200,000 or so distinct CDR3 sequences listed, approximately 19% were seen once. The chain couples TRBV7-9 to TRBJ2-7; D gene uncertain. This clonotype originated in a human donor in good health (CMV status not recorded). Some clones in this sample may be carry-over from other donors' samples. Specimen: PBMCs. The chain's CDR3 is CASSRTSVGEQYF. The CDR3 DNA is TGTGCCAGCAGCCGGACCTCGGTGGGGGAGCAGTACTTC.